This is a list of T cell receptor beta chains from one sample in a study of shared clonotypes between healthy human individuals. Data came from immunoSEQ multiplex PCR; TCRdb stores just in-frame clones and leaves some out. The profile shows some 800,000 clones, about 91% of them singletons. The sample comprised naive CD8+ T cells sorted from blood. The receptors originated from a man aged 25-45 years in good health. Each CDR3 is given with its conserved first and last residue. Fields, in order: clone size, D gene, J gene, V gene, CDR3 DNA, CDR3 protein. The D gene is left open where the match is weak. Size is stated for part of the rows, as once, few or many counts, or as a class when the clone is expanded.

>.|.|TRBJ1-2|TRBV5-4
TGTGCCAGCAGCTGGGGGGGAGGTGGCTACACCTTC
CASSWGGGGYTF
>.|.|TRBJ1-2|TRBV19
TGTGCCAGTACCGATTCCTATGGCTACACCTTC
CASTDSYGYTF
>once|TRBD2|TRBJ2-1|TRBV7-6
TGTGCCAGCAGCTTGGCAGCGGGAGTGATGGATGAGCAGTTCTTC
CASSLAAGVMDEQFF
>once|.|TRBJ1-2|TRBV10-2
TGCGCCAGCAGTCTTGGCAAGGATGGCTACACCTTC
CASSLGKDGYTF
>.|TRBD2|TRBJ2-1|TRBV11-2
TGTGCCAGCAGCTTAGGTGGGACTAGCGGGAGAGGGAATGAGCAGTTCTTC
CASSLGGTSGRGNEQFF
>.|.|TRBJ2-1|TRBV28
TGTGCCAGCAGTTTACTAGCGAGCTACAATGAGCAGTTCTTC
CASSLLASYNEQFF
>.|TRBD1|TRBJ2-7|TRBV19
TGTGCCAGTAGTATTGGGCAGGGGGACTACGAGCAGTACTTC
CASSIGQGDYEQYF
>.|TRBD2|TRBJ2-1|TRBV2
TGTGCCAGCAGTGACGGGGGACTAGCGGCCAGATACAATGAGCAGTTCTTC
CASSDGGLAARYNEQFF
>.|.|TRBJ2-1|TRBV30
TGTGCCTGGTCCCAGAGCGCGCCGTACAATGAGCAGTTCTTC
CAWSQSAPYNEQFF
>.|TRBD2|TRBJ2-3|TRBV13
TGTGCCAGCAGCTTAGGCCTTGGCGGGAGTAGTGGTACGCAGTATTTT
CASSLGLGGSSGTQYF
>.|.|TRBJ2-5|TRBV10-1
TGCGCCAGCAGTGAGATTAGGGGGGCGACCCAGTACTTC
CASSEIRGATQYF
>.|TRBD2|TRBJ2-3|TRBV7-9
TGTGCCTTCGGACAGGGGTTAGCGGGAGGGCCGGTTACGCAGTATTTT
CAFGQGLAGGPVTQYF
>.|TRBD2|TRBJ2-1|TRBV7-9
TGTGCCAGCAGCGCTAGACCGGGACTAGCGGACTACAATGAGCAGTTCTTC
CASSARPGLADYNEQFF
>.|.|TRBJ2-6|TRBV7-9
TGTGCCAGCAGCTTAACCGTCCAGGAGAGCTCTGGGGCCAACGTCCTGACTTTC
CASSLTVQESSGANVLTF
>.|.|TRBJ1-3|TRBV29-1
TGCAGCGCCATCACAGGGTCTGGAAACACCATATATTTT
CSAITGSGNTIYF
>.|.|TRBJ2-7|TRBV7-2
TGTGCCAGCAGCGATTGGTCGCGGGAACCCTCCTACGAGCAGTACTTC
CASSDWSREPSYEQYF
>.|.|TRBJ1-1|TRBV11-2
TGTGCCAGCAGCTTAGGGCAGATGAACACTGAAGCTTTCTTT
CASSLGQMNTEAFF
>.|.|TRBJ2-3|TRBV19
TGTGCCAGTAGGGCCTCATACAGCACAGATACGCAGTATTTT
CASRASYSTDTQYF
>.|TRBD2|TRBJ2-2|TRBV28
TGTGCCAGCATCGGACTAGCGGGCAACATAGACACCGGGGAGCTGTTTTTT
CASIGLAGNIDTGELFF
>.|.|TRBJ2-5|TRBV14
TGTGCCAGCAGCCAAGACCCTCCTGGAGGCACGGAGACCCAGTACTTC
CASSQDPPGGTETQYF
>.|.|TRBJ2-3|TRBV7-9
TGTGCCAGCAGCCTCTTATCTAGCACAGATACGCAGTATTTT
CASSLLSSTDTQYF
>once|.|TRBJ1-3|TRBV27
TGTGCCAGCTCCGGGGGGTGGGGCTCTGGAAACACCATATATTTT
CASSGGWGSGNTIYF
>.|.|TRBJ2-7|TRBV2
TGTGCCAGCCAGGGGGGGGAGTTTGAGCAGTACTTC
CASQGGEFEQYF
>.|TRBD1|TRBJ2-7|TRBV19
TGTGCCAGTAGTATGCCCGACAGGGCGGTCCACGAGCAGTACTTC
CASSMPDRAVHEQYF
>.|TRBD2|TRBJ2-3|TRBV30
TGTGCCTGGAACGAGGGGAGGGCTAGCACAGATACGCAGTATTTT
CAWNEGRASTDTQYF
>.|TRBD2|TRBJ2-3|TRBV7-9
TGTGCCAGCAGCTTAGCGCTAGCGGGTGGGATCCTCACAGATACGCAGTATTTT
CASSLALAGGILTDTQYF
>few|TRBD2|TRBJ2-1|TRBV5-4
TGTGCCAGCAGGTTTAGCGGGAGGTTTGATGAGCAGTTCTTC
CASRFSGRFDEQFF
>.|TRBD1|TRBJ2-3|TRBV7-8
TGTGCCAGCTCCATAGACAGGGTTTTACCCACAGATACGCAGTATTTT
CASSIDRVLPTDTQYF
>.|TRBD2|TRBJ2-1|TRBV27
TGTGCCAGCAGCTTCCTCAGGGGTCGGGGGACTAGTTTCGATGAGCAGTTCTTC
CASSFLRGRGTSFDEQFF
>once|.|TRBJ1-5|TRBV19
TGTGCCAGTAGTACCGGGACCCGTCCCCGTTATAGCAATCAGCCCCAGCATTTT
CASSTGTRPRYSNQPQHF
>.|.|TRBJ1-4|TRBV27
TGTGCCAGCAGTTTATCGGTGAGGGGTGAAAAACTGTTTTTT
CASSLSVRGEKLFF
>.|.|TRBJ2-1|TRBV27
TGTGCCAGCAGTTGGTACTCCTACAATGAGCAGTTCTTC
CASSWYSYNEQFF
>.|.|TRBJ2-3|TRBV4-1
TGCGCCAGCAGCGGCTCGACAGATACGCAGTATTTT
CASSGSTDTQYF
>.|.|TRBJ1-5|TRBV5-1
TGCGCCAGCAGCTTGGCAGGCGATCAGCCCCAGCATTTT
CASSLAGDQPQHF
>.|.|TRBJ2-2|TRBV2
TGTGCCACTTTGCGAGGGGGCACCGGGGAGCTGTTTTTT
CATLRGGTGELFF
>.|.|TRBJ2-5|TRBV18
TGTGCCAGCTCACCATTCACGACTCCGACTCAAGAGACCCAGTACTTC
CASSPFTTPTQETQYF
>.|.|TRBJ2-3|TRBV5-1
TGCGCCAGCAGCTTACGGCGGGCGCCGGCAGATACGCAGTATTTT
CASSLRRAPADTQYF
>.|.|TRBJ1-5|TRBV6-1
TGTGCCAGCAGTGGCCCGGGACGGGGCAATCAGCCCCAGCATTTT
CASSGPGRGNQPQHF
>.|TRBD1|TRBJ2-7|TRBV28
TGTGCCAGCAGTTTCGACAGGGGTTACGAGCAGTACTTC
CASSFDRGYEQYF
>.|TRBD1|TRBJ2-7|TRBV5-1
TGCGCCAGCAGCAGGGACAGGGGGGTCCACGAGCAGTACTTC
CASSRDRGVHEQYF
>.|.|TRBJ2-5|TRBV4-1
TGCGCCAGCAGCCCCGTGTGGGACCAAGAGACCCAGTACTTC
CASSPVWDQETQYF
>.|.|TRBJ2-1|TRBV29-1
TGCAGCGTTGTCAGTGTTGGGGCGGTAACCTACAATGAGCAGTTCTTC
CSVVSVGAVTYNEQFF
>.|.|TRBJ2-7|TRBV4-3
TGCGCCAGCAGCCAAGATCGCAAGCCCACCTACGAGCAGTACTTC
CASSQDRKPTYEQYF
>.|TRBD2|TRBJ2-1|TRBV15
TGTGCCACCAGCAGAGCTAGGGCTCTAGCGGGCGGTCTCAATGAGCAGTTCTTC
CATSRARALAGGLNEQFF
>once|.|TRBJ1-1|TRBV27
TGTGCCAGCAGTTTACAGGGTCCGGGCACTGAAGCTTTCTTT
CASSLQGPGTEAFF
>once|TRBD1|TRBJ2-7|TRBV7-9
TGTGCCAGCAAACCGCCGGGACAGGGGGCTTACGAGCAGTACTTC
CASKPPGQGAYEQYF
>.|TRBD1|TRBJ2-7|TRBV18
TGTGCCAGCTCACCAGGGGACAGGATCTTTGCCTACGAGCAGTACTTC
CASSPGDRIFAYEQYF
>few|.|TRBJ2-7|TRBV2
TGTGCCAGCAGTCAGGGACCAGACGAGCAGTACTTC
CASSQGPDEQYF
>.|.|TRBJ1-2|TRBV27
TGTGCCAGCAGTTTAAATCGTCCCGCCACACACACAGGGAGCTATGGCTACACCTTC
CASSLNRPATHTGSYGYTF
>.|.|TRBJ2-7|TRBV19
TGTGCCAGTAGTATGGGACTCTCCTACGAGCAGTACTTC
CASSMGLSYEQYF
>.|TRBD1|TRBJ1-5|TRBV19
TGTGCCATAGGGGACAGGGGAAATCAGCCCCAGCATTTT
CAIGDRGNQPQHF
>.|TRBD2|TRBJ2-3|TRBV29-1
TGCAGCGCCCTCGTGACTAGCAGCCGCACAGATACGCAGTATTTT
CSALVTSSRTDTQYF
>.|.|TRBJ2-1|TRBV7-6
TGTGCCAGCAGCTTAGAATCCCAGGACGGCTACAATGAGCAGTTCTTC
CASSLESQDGYNEQFF
>few|.|TRBJ2-7|TRBV27
TGTGCCAGCAGGGATTCCTACGAGCAGTACTTC
CASRDSYEQYF
>.|.|TRBJ2-7|TRBV27
TGTGCCAGCAGACACCCAGGGAACGAGCAGTACTTC
CASRHPGNEQYF